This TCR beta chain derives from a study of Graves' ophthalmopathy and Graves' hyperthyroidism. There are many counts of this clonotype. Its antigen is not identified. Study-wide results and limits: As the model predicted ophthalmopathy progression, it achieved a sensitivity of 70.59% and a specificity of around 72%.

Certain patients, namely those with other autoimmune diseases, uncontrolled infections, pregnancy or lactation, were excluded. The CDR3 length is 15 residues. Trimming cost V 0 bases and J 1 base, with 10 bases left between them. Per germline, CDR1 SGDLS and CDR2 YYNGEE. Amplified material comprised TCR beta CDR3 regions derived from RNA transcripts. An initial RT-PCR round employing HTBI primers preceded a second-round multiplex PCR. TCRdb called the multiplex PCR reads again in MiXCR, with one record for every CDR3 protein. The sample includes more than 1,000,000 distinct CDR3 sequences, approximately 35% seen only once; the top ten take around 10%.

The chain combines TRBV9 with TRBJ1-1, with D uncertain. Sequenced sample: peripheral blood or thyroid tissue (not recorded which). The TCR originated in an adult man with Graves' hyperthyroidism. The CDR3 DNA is TGTGCCAGCAGCGTAGGTATAGGAGAGAACACTGAAGCTTTCTTT. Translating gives CASSVGIGENTEAFF.